The clone carrying this T cell receptor (beta chain) was counted ten times or more. This entry belongs to a study of T cell repertoires in cytomegalovirus infection. V lost 4 bases and J 1 base, leaving 14 bases between the germline ends. The CDR3 covers 15 residues. From germline, CDR1 is SGHDT and CDR2 YYEEEE. TCRdb reprocessed the reads via MiXCR and lists one record per CDR3 protein. The sample holds 300,000 or so distinct CDR3 sequences; 9.6% are singletons and the top ten take approximately 2.4%. The chain carries TRBV5-6 and TRBJ1-1, with a weak D call TRBD1 (5 bases). This sequence was found in a human donor in good health (CMV status not recorded). Some clones in this sample may be carry-over from other donors' samples. Sequenced input: PBMCs. The CDR3 bases are TGTGCCAGCAGCCCACGGGGGAAGGGGAACACTGAAGCTTTCTTT. It codes for CASSPRGKGNTEAFF.